This TCR beta chain was found in a study of blood T cells in healthy people across ages. Germline V gene data show CDR1 as SGHNT and CDR2 as YENEEA. The CDR3 covers 15 residues. Trimming removed 1 base at V and 9 bases at J, with 16 bases between. This clonotype was counted only a few times. Sample-barcoded 5' priming and a J-beta primer mix drove a second PCR of about 7 to 11 cycles. With 12 random nucleotides, a template-switch adaptor tagged each individual cDNA molecule. In TCRdb, the 5' RACE reads were re-called with MiXCR into one record per CDR3 protein. The sample holds more than 650,000 distinct CDR3 sequences, over 20% seen once.

The sample was blood. This TCR was sampled from a man between 65 and 85 years old in good health. The genes are TRBV11-3 and TRBJ2-1, with a possible D match to TRBD2 (5 bases). The CDR3 region has the DNA TGTGCCAGCAGCTTAGGGCCTCTGGCCCGGGGTGAGCAGTTCTTC. Its protein product is CASSLGPLARGEQFF.